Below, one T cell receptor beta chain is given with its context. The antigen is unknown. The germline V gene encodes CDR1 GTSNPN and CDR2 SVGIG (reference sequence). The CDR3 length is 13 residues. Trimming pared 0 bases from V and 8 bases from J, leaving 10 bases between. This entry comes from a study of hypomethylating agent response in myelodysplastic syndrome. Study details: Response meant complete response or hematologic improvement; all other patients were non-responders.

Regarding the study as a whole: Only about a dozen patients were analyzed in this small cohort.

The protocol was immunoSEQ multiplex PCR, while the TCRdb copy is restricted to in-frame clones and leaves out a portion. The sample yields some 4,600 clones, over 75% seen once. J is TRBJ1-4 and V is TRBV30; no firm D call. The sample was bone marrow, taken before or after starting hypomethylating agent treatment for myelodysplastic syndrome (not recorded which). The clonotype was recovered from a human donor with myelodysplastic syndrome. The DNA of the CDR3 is TGTGCCTGGAGTGTGGATGCGTGGGAAAAACTGTTTTTT. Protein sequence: CAWSVDAWEKLFF.